This T cell receptor (beta chain) was captured in a study of cytomegalovirus exposure and HLA in healthy donors. Study observations and caveats: Many donors carried some public TCRs, although rarity characterized most TCR sequences. Another analysis was done later, and it associated approximately 18,000 TCR beta sequences with HLA alleles at 0.05 false discovery rate.

To note about this clone: The antigen is not known.

Germline CDR1 is LGHNA and CDR2 is YSLEER. The trim removed 1 base at V and 3 bases at J, leaving 2 bases unmatched. This CDR3 has 17 amino acids. This PCR relied on a set of 60 Vbeta primers and 13 Jbeta primers. Assay used: immunoSEQ multiplex PCR; TCRdb lists only in-frame clones, some missing. Among 120,000 to 150,000 clones listed, 70% to 85% were seen once. The receptor's source is a middle-aged woman in good health and CMV-seronegative. The sequenced material came from PBMCs. The chain combines TRBV4-3 with TRBJ2-1; TRBD2 agrees at 14 bases. Here the CDR3 reads CASSQAGTSGSYNEQFF. The CDR3 DNA reads TGCGCCAGCAGCCAAGCCGGGACTAGCGGGAGCTACAATGAGCAGTTCTTC.